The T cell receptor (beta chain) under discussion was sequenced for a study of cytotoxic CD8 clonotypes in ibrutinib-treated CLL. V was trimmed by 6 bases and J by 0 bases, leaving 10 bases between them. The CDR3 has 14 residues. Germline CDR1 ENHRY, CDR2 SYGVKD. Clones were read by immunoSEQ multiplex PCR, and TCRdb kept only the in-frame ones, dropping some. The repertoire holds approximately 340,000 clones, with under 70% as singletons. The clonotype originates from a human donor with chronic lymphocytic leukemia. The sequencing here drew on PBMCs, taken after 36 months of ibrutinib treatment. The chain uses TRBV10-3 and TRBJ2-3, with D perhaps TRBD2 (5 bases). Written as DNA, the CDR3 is TGTGCCATCAGAACGACGGGGAGCACAGATACGCAGTATTTT. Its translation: CAIRTTGSTDTQYF.